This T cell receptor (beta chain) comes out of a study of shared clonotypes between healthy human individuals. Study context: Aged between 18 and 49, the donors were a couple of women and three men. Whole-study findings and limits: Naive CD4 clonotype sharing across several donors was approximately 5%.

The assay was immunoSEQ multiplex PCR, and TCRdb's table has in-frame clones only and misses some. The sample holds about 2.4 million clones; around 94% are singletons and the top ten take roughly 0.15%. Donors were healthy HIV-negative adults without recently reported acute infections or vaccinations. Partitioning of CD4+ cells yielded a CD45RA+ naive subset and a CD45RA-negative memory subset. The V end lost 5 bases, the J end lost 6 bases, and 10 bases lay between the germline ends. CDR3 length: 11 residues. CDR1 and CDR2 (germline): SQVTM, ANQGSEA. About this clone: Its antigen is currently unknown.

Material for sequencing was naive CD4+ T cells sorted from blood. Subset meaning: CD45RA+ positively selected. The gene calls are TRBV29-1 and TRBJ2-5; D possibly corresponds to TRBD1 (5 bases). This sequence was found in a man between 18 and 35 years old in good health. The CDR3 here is CSVRREQTQYF. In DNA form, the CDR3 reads TGCAGCGTTCGCAGGGAACAGACCCAGTACTTC.